This TCR beta chain was obtained from a study of blood T cell repertoires in COVID-19. Across the whole study: Samples representing acute and convalescent COVID-19 were sourced from the United States, Italy and Spain.

The CDR3 has 15 residues. V was clipped by 5 bases and J by 6 bases; unmatched bases: 10. Germline V gene lookup returns CDR1 MNHEY and CDR2 SMNVEV (reference sequence). In the authors' workflow: It was from reference gene primer amplification that nucleated cell counts were estimated. The method was immunoSEQ multiplex PCR; TCRdb's version includes in-frame clones alone and lacks a portion of them. Clone size and V and J calls were adopted from that table, with D and trimming inferred from the DNA. The data show approximately 390,000 clones, with around 87% seen just once and roughly 6.8% held by the top ten.

The chain combines TRBV27 with TRBJ2-1; 7 nucleotides align to TRBD2. Sequenced sample: peripheral blood. The TCR sequence derives from a man younger than 30 with active or convalescent COVID-19. CDR3 sequence (DNA): TGTGCCAGCAGTAAACAGCGCGGGAGCCTCAATGAGCAGTTCTTC. Encoded protein: CASSKQRGSLNEQFF.